This T cell receptor beta chain came from a study of beta chain features in type 1 diabetes. The study reverse transcribed the entire isolated RNA, so it sequenced expressed TCRB transcripts. Sequenced by immunoSEQ multiplex PCR; TCRdb stores in-frame clones only, minus some. The sample includes around 180,000 clones, approximately 13% of them seen just once. Per the germline V gene, CDR1 is LGHNA and CDR2 is YSLEER. The germline V and J ends were trimmed by 4 bases and 6 bases, with 10 bases remaining between them. The CDR3 length is 13 residues. Sequencing was performed on central memory CD4+ T cells from blood. The TCR comes from a woman younger than 35 in good health. The chain has TRBV4-3 and TRBJ2-1; TRBD2 is a possible D gene (5 bases). The CDR3 spells CASSLEGGNEQFF. In DNA form, the CDR3 reads TGCGCCAGCAGCCTTGAGGGTGGCAATGAGCAGTTCTTC.